This T cell receptor beta chain was profiled in a study of shared clonotypes between healthy human individuals. The overall study: The study drew on two women and a few men aged 18 to 49 as donors.

TCRdb's copy holds only in-frame clones and misses some; the assay was immunoSEQ multiplex PCR. Among 2 million to 3 million clones listed, just over 90% were seen once. The V gene end was trimmed by 3 bases and the J gene end by 2 bases; junction bases not matched to a gene: 7. The germline CDR1 and CDR2 sequences are KGHSH and LQKENI. The CDR3 is 16 amino acids. The rearrangement joins TRBV18 to TRBJ2-3; 8 nucleotides agree with TRBD2. The sequencing input was naive CD4+ T cells sorted from blood. The subset is: CD45RA+ positively selected. This TCR came from a man aged 18 to 30 in good health. CDR3: CASSPTTSAFTDTQYF. For the CDR3, the DNA is TGTGCCAGCTCACCGACGACTAGCGCTTTCACAGATACGCAGTATTTT.